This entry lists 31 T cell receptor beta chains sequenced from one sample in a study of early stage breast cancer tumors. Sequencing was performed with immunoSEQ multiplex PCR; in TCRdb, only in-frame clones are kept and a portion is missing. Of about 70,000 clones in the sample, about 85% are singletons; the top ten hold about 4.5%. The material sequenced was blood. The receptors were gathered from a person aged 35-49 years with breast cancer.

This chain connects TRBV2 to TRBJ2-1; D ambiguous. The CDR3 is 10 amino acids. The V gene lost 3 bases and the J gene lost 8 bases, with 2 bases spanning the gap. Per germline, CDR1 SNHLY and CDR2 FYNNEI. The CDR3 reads CASSDDEQFF. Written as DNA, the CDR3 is TGTGCCAGCAGTGACGATGAGCAGTTCTTC.

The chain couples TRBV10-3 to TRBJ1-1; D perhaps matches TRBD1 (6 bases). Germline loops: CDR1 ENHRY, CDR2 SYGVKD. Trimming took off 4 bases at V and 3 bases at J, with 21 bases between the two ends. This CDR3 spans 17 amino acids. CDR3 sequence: CAISVQGSFQSDTEAFF. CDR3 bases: TGTGCCATCAGTGTTCAGGGGTCCTTCCAGTCGGACACTGAAGCTTTCTTT.

CDR3 region: CASSWGRGAVAEAFF. For the CDR3, the DNA is TGTGCCAGCAGTTGGGGTAGGGGGGCGGTCGCTGAAGCTTTCTTT. V gene TRBV27 combines with J gene TRBJ1-1, with D possibly TRBD1 on 6 matching bases. V was trimmed by 4 bases and J by 6 bases, leaving 18 bases between them. Germline assignment: CDR1 MNHEY and CDR2 SMNVEV (reference sequence). This CDR3 spans 15 amino acids.

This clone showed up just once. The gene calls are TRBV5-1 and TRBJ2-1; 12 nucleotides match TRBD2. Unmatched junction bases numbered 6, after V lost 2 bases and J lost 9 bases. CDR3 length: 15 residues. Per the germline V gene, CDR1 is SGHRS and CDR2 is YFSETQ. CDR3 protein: CASSLSTSGSGEQFF. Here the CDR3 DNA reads TGCGCCAGCAGCTTATCGACTAGCGGGAGTGGTGAGCAGTTCTTC.

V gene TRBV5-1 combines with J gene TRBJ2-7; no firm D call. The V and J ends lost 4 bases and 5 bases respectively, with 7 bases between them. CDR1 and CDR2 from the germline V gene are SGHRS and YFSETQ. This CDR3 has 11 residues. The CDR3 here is CASSTDDEQYF. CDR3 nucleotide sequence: TGCGCCAGCAGCACTGACGACGAGCAGTACTTC.

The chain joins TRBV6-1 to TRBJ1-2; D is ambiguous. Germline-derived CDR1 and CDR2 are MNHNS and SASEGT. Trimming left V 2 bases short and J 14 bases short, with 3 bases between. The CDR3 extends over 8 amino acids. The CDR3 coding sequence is TGTGCCAGCAGTGAAAAAACCTTC. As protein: CASSEKTF.

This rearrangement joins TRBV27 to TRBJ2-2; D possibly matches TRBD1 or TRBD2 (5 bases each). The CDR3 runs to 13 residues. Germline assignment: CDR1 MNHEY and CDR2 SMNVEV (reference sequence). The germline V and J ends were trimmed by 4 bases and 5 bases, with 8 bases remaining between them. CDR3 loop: CASSWGGTGELFF. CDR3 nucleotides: TGTGCCAGCAGTTGGGGCGGGACCGGGGAGCTGTTTTTT.

The CDR3 DNA reads as TGTGCTAGTGGTACGGGACAGGCTTCCTACAATGAGCAGTTCTTC. Translated, it gives CASGTGQASYNEQFF. This chain connects TRBV12-5 to TRBJ2-1; 8 bases map to TRBD1. V trimming: 5 bases; J trimming: 1 base; junction bases outside the gene matches: 4. CDR3 length: 15 residues. Germline CDR1 LGHNT, CDR2 FRNRAP.

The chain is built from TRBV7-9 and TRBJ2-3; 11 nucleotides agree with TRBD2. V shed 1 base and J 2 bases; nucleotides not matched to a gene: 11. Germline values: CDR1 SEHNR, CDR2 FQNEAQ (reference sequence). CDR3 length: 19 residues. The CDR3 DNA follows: TGTGCCAGCAGCTTAGACCGGGGTTCGGGACTAGCGGACACAGATACGCAGTATTTT. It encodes CASSLDRGSGLADTDTQYF. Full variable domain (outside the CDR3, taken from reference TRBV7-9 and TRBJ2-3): DTGVSQNPRHKITKRGQNVTFRCDPISEHNRLYWYRQTLGQGPEFLTYFQNEAQLEKSRLLSDRFSAERPKGSFSTLEIQRTEQGDSAMYLCASSLDRGSGLADTDTQYFGPGTRLTVL.

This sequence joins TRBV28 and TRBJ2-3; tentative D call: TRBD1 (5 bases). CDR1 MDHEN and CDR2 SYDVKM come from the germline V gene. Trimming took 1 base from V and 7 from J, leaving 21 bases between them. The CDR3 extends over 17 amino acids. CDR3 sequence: CASSLYPGPTVQNTQYF. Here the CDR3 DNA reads TGTGCCAGCAGTTTATACCCAGGGCCGACCGTGCAAAATACGCAGTATTTT.

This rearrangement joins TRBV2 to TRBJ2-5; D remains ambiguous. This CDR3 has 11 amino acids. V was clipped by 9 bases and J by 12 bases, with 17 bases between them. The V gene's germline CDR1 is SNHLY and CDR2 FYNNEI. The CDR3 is CASRKVGREYF. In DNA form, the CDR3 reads TGTGCCAGTAGAAAGGTCGGCAGAGAGTACTTC. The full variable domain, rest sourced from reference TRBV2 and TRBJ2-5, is EPEVTQTPSHQVTQMGQEVILRCVPISNHLYFYWYRQILGQKVEFLVSFYNNEISEKSEIFDDQFSVERPDGSNFTLKIRSTKLEDSAMYFCASRKVGREYFGPGTRLLVL.

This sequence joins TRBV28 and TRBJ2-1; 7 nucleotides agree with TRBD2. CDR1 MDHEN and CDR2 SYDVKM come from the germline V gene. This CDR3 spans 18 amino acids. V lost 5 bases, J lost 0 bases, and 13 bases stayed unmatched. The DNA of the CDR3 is TGTGCCAGCAGTGGACCTGTGAGCGGGATGAGCTCCTACAATGAGCAGTTCTTC. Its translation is CASSGPVSGMSSYNEQFF.

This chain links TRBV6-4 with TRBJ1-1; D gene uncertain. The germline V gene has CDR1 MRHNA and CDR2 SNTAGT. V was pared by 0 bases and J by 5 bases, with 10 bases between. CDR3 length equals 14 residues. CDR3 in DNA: TGTGCCAGCAGTGACTCTTCGCTTGGGACTGAAGCTTTCTTT. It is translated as CASSDSSLGTEAFF.

CDR3 region: CASSRTLNYGYTF. CDR3 DNA: TGTGCCAGCAGCCGGACCCTTAACTATGGCTACACCTTC. The chain has TRBV7-2 and TRBJ1-2; D gene unclear. The CDR3 loop spans 13 amino acids. Germline V gene lookup returns CDR1 SGHTA and CDR2 FQGNSA. The germline V and J ends were trimmed by 5 bases and 1 base, with 8 bases remaining between them.

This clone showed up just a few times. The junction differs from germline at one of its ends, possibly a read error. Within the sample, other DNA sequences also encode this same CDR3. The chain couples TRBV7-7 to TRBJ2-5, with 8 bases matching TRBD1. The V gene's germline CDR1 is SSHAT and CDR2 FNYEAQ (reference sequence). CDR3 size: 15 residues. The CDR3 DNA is TGTGCTAGCAGCTTAGGGGACAGGAACCAAGAGACCCAGTACTTC. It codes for CASSLGDRNQETQYF.

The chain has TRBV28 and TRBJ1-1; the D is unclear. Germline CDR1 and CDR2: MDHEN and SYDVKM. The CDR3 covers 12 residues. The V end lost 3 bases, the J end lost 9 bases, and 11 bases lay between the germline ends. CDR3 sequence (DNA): TGTGCCAGCAGTTTTGGGGAGAGGAAAGCTTTCTTT. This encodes CASSFGERKAFF.

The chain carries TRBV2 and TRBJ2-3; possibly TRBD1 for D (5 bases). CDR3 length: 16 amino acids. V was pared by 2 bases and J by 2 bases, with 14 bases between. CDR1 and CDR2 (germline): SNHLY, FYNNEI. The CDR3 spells CASSEISDKSTDTQYF. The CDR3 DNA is TGTGCCAGCAGTGAAATTTCGGACAAATCCACAGATACGCAGTATTTT.

CDR3 DNA: TGTGCCAGCAGTTACAGGAAGGGGAAGAGTGAGCAGTTCTTC. This gives the protein CASSYRKGKSEQFF. V gene TRBV6-5 combines with J gene TRBJ2-1; D may be TRBD1 (5 bases). This CDR3 comprises 14 residues. Per germline, CDR1 MNHEY and CDR2 SVGAGI. V shed 2 bases and J shed 9 bases, with 14 bases lying between them.

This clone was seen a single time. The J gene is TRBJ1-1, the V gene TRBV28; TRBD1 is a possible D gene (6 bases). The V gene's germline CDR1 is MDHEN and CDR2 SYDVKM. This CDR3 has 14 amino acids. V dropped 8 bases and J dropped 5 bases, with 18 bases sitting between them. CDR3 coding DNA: TGTGCCAGCCGAGTCGGGGGGCGGTGGACTGAAGCTTTCTTT. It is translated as CASRVGGRWTEAFF.

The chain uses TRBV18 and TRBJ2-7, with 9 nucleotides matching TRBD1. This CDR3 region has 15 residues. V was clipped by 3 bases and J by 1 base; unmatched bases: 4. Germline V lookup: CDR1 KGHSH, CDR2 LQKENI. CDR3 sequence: CASSPRGTGSYEQYF. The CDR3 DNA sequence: TGTGCCAGCTCACCCCGCGGGACAGGGTCCTACGAGCAGTACTTC.

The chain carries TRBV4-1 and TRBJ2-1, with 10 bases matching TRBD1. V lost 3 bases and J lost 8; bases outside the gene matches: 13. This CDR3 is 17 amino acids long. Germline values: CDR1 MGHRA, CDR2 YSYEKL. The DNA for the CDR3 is TGCGCCAGCAGCCAGGTCGCCTCGGGACAGGGGTTTTATGAGCAGTTCTTC. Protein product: CASSQVASGQGFYEQFF.

The CDR3 loop reads CASSADPGGYEQYF. CDR3 coding DNA: TGTGCCAGCAGCGCCGACCCTGGGGGATACGAGCAGTACTTC. The chain recombines TRBV9 with TRBJ2-7; D may correspond to TRBD1 or TRBD2 (5 bases each). The length of the CDR3 is 14 residues. CDR1 and CDR2 from the germline V gene are SGDLS and YYNGEE. Between the trimmed V and J ends, which lost 3 bases and 4 bases, there was a span of 14 bases.

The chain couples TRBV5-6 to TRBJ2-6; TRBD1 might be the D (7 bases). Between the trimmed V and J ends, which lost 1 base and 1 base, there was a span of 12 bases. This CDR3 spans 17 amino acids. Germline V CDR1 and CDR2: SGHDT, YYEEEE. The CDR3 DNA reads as TGTGCCAGCAGCTTGAAATCAGGGGGGTCTGGGGCCAACGTCCTGACTTTC. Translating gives CASSLKSGGSGANVLTF.

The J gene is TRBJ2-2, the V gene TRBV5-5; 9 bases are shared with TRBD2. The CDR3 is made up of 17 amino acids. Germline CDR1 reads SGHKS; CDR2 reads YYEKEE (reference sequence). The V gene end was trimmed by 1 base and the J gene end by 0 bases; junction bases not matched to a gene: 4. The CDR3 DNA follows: TGTGCCAGCAGCTTGCCACTAGCGGGCACGAACACCGGGGAGCTGTTTTTT. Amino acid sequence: CASSLPLAGTNTGELFF.

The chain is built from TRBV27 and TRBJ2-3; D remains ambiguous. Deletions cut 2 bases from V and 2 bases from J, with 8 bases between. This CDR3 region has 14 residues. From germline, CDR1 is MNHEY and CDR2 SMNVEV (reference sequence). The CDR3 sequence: CASSLRSPTDTQYF. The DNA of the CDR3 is TGTGCCAGCAGTTTAAGGTCGCCCACAGATACGCAGTATTTT.

The CDR3 DNA sequence: TGTGCCAGCAGAACAACCGGGACAGCTAATTCACCCCTCCACTTT. The encoded protein is CASRTTGTANSPLHF. This chain links TRBV28 with TRBJ1-6; 7 nucleotides agree with TRBD1. Germline loops: CDR1 MDHEN, CDR2 SYDVKM. The length of the CDR3 is 15 residues. After removal of 6 bases from V and 6 bases from J, the junction contained 8 bases not matched to a gene. Variable domain in full (rest from reference TRBV28 and TRBJ1-6): DVKVTQSSRYLVKRTGEKVFLECVQDMDHENMFWYRQDPGLGLRLIYFSYDVKMKEKGDIPEGYSVSREKKERFSLILESASTNQTSMYLCASRTTGTANSPLHFGNGTRLTVT.

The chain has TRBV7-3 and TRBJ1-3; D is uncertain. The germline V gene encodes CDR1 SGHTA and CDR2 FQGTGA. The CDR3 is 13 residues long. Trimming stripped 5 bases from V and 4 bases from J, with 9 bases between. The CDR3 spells CASSPDIGNTIYF. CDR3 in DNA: TGTGCCAGCAGCCCTGATATCGGAAACACCATATATTTT. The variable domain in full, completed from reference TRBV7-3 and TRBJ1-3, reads GAGVSQTPSNKVTEKGKYVELRCDPISGHTALYWYRQSLGQGPEFLIYFQGTGAADDSGLPNDRFFAVRPEGSVSTLKIQRTERGDSAVYLCASSPDIGNTIYFGEGSWLTVV.

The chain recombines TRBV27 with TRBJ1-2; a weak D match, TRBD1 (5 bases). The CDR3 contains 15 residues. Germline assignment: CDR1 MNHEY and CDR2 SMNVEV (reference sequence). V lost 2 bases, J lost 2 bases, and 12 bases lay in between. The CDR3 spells CASSLDGRANYGYTF. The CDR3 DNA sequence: TGTGCCAGCAGTTTAGACGGCAGGGCGAACTATGGCTACACCTTC.

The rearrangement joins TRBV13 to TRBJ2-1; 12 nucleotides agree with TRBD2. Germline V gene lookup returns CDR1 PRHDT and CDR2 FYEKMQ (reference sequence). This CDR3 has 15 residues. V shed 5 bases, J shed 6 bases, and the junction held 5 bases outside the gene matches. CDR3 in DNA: TGTGCCAGCAGCGCAACTAGCGGGAGGCTCAATGAGCAGTTCTTC. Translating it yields CASSATSGRLNEQFF.

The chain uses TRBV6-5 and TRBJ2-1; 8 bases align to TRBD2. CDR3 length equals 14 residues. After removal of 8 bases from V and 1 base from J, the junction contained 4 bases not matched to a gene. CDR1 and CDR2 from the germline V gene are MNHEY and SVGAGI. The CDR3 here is CASGREVSYNEQFF. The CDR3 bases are TGTGCCAGCGGGCGGGAGGTATCCTACAATGAGCAGTTCTTC.

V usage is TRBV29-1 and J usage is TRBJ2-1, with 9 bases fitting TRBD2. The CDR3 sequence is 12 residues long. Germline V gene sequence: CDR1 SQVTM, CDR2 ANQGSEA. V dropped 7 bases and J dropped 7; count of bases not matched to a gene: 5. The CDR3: CSAGTSLNEQFF. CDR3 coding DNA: TGCAGCGCTGGGACTAGCCTGAATGAGCAGTTCTTC.